What follows are 5 T cell receptor beta chains derived from one specimen sequenced in a study of T cell responses to AZD1222 COVID-19 vaccine. Data came from immunoSEQ multiplex PCR; TCRdb stores just in-frame clones and leaves some out. The sample lists about 49,000 clones; 65% to 80% were seen once. This specimen consisted of peripheral blood, obtained on day 0 of AZD1222 vaccination. Source of these receptors: an adult in good health.

This clone was seen a single time. In nucleotides, the CDR3 is TGCGCCAGCAGCTTGATCGGGGAGAACACTGAAGCTTTCTTT. Translated: CASSLIGENTEAFF. This sequence joins TRBV5-1 and TRBJ1-1, with D uncertain. CDR1 and CDR2 from the germline V gene are SGHRS and YFSETQ. The CDR3 contains 14 residues. V gave up 1 base and J gave up 1 base, with 8 bases separating them.

This clone was observed a handful of times. This rearrangement joins TRBV7-9 to TRBJ2-3; TRBD2 matches at 10 bases. Germline loops: CDR1 SEHNR, CDR2 FQNEAQ (reference sequence). The CDR3 loop spans 16 amino acids. V shed 0 bases and J 4 bases; nucleotides not matched to a gene: 4. The CDR3 loop is CASSLASLAGADTQYF. The CDR3 DNA reads as TGTGCCAGCAGCTTAGCCAGTCTAGCGGGGGCAGATACGCAGTATTTT.

Comment on this clone: The sample carries other DNA sequences with the same CDR3. This sequence joins TRBV12-3 or TRBV12-4 and TRBJ1-1, with D perhaps matching TRBD1 (5 bases). The CDR3 spans 13 residues. Trimming cost V 2 bases and J 3 bases, with 7 bases left between them. CDR3 sequence (DNA): TGTGCCAGCAGTTTAAAAGGGGACACTGAAGCTTTCTTT. It encodes CASSLKGDTEAFF.

The chain carries TRBV7-9 and TRBJ2-1; TRBD1 aligns across 7 bases. Looked up from germline, CDR1 is SEHNR and CDR2 is FQNEAQ (reference sequence). Trimming removed 1 base from V and 1 base from J; junction bases left unmatched: 4. The CDR3 contains 16 residues. The CDR3 loop is CASSLGQGGSYNEQFF. In DNA, the CDR3 is TGTGCCAGCAGCTTAGGACAGGGTGGGTCCTACAATGAGCAGTTCTTC.

J is TRBJ2-2 and V is TRBV28; D might be TRBD1 (6 bases). The CDR3 has 16 amino acids. V lost 5 bases, J lost 5 bases, and 18 bases lay in between. In germline, CDR1 is MDHEN, CDR2 SYDVKM. CDR3 loop: CASSLTGTIRTGELFF. CDR3 DNA: TGTGCCAGCAGTCTTACAGGGACAATAAGAACCGGGGAGCTGTTTTTT.